This T cell receptor beta chain stems from a study of blood T cell repertoires in COVID-19. Overall study context: PBMCs, B-cell-depleted T cells, or T cells provided the cDNA or gDNA that made up the material.

Between the trimmed V and J ends, which lost 1 base and 9 bases, there was a span of 13 bases. The germline V gene has CDR1 SEHNR and CDR2 FQNEAQ (reference sequence). This CDR3 comprises 15 residues. Measured with immunoSEQ multiplex PCR; TCRdb has only the in-frame clones, and not every one. The sample contains some 160,000 clones, about 90% of which appear only once. Specimen: peripheral blood. This sequence was found in a man in his sixties with acute or convalescent COVID-19. The V call is TRBV7-9, the J call TRBJ1-6, with D perhaps matching TRBD1 (6 bases). CDR3 in DNA: TGTGCCAGCAGCTTAGAACAGGGTCCTACTTCACCCCTCCACTTT. Amino acids: CASSLEQGPTSPLHF.